This TCR beta chain was captured in a study of blood T cell repertoires in COVID-19. As for the study in general: Samples representing acute and convalescent COVID-19 were sourced from the United States, Italy and Spain.

Sequenced by immunoSEQ multiplex PCR; TCRdb stores in-frame clones only, minus some. The sample holds over 150,000 clones, approximately 84% seen once. Germline values: CDR1 MDHEN, CDR2 SYDVKM. The ends were cut back, 3 bases at V and 5 bases at J, with 11 bases in the middle. This CDR3 comprises 14 residues. The receptor comes from a man aged 18 to 35 with active or convalescent COVID-19. The chain has TRBV28 and TRBJ1-5; D is possibly TRBD1 (5 bases). The sequencing input was peripheral blood. This CDR3 is CASSFRIGDQPQHF. The CDR3 coding sequence is TGTGCCAGCAGTTTCCGGATAGGGGATCAGCCCCAGCATTTT.